The 20 T cell receptor beta chains below were found in one sample sequenced in a study of OX40 agonist ivuxolimab in advanced cancers. The table came from immunoSEQ multiplex PCR; TCRdb's copy has only in-frame clones and leaves some out. The repertoire holds about 86,000 clones, 80% to 95% seen once, with roughly 1.1% in the top ten. The specimen was CD4+ or CD8+ T cells sorted from blood, collected in a trial of the OX40 agonist ivuxolimab. Receptor source: an adult with an advanced solid tumor such as melanoma, head and neck, liver or kidney cancer.

The rearrangement joins TRBV29-1 to TRBJ2-1; D is unclear. V was trimmed by 5 bases and J by 0 bases, leaving 11 bases between them. Per the germline V gene, CDR1 is SQVTM and CDR2 is ANQGSEA. This CDR3 is built from 14 residues. In DNA, the CDR3 is TGCAGCGTTTTAGTGGCGAGCTCCTACAATGAGCAGTTCTTC. Translation gives CSVLVASSYNEQFF.

The count of this clone is one. The chain uses TRBV11-3 and TRBJ2-3; 9 positions agree with TRBD1. V dropped 5 bases and J dropped 3; count of bases not matched to a gene: 6. Germline CDR1 reads SGHNT; CDR2 reads YENEEA. This CDR3 region has 15 residues. This chain's CDR3 is CASSPGTGLTDTQYF. CDR3 sequence (DNA): TGTGCCAGCAGCCCTGGGACAGGGTTAACAGATACGCAGTATTTT. The whole variable domain, remainder taken from reference TRBV11-3 and TRBJ2-3, is EAGVVQSPRYKIIEKKQPVAFWCNPISGHNTLYWYLQNLGQGPELLIRYENEEAVDDSQLPKDRFSAERLKGVDSTLKIQPAELGDSAVYLCASSPGTGLTDTQYFGPGTRLTVL.

This rearrangement joins TRBV5-5 to TRBJ2-2; TRBD2 matches at 7 bases. There are 17 residues in the CDR3. CDR1 is SGHKS and CDR2 is YYEKEE in the germline V gene (reference sequence). V was clipped by 0 bases and J by 2 bases; unmatched bases: 7. The CDR3 DNA follows: TGTGCCAGCAGCTTGGCTGGGGCGGGAGCCAACACCGGGGAGCTGTTTTTT. This sequence encodes CASSLAGAGANTGELFF.

The V call is TRBV4-3, the J call TRBJ2-2; perhaps TRBD2 as D (5 bases). CDR1 and CDR2 from the germline V gene are LGHNA and YSLEER. There are 15 residues in the CDR3. Deletions cut 0 bases from V and 4 bases from J, with 9 bases between. CDR3: CASSQERDFTGELFF. CDR3 DNA: TGCGCCAGCAGCCAAGAACGGGATTTCACCGGGGAGCTGTTTTTT.

The rearrangement uses TRBV11-3 and TRBJ2-1; D assignment may be TRBD1 or TRBD2 (5 bases each). With 5 bases removed from V and 4 bases from J, the gap between germline ends came to 18 bases. The CDR3 sequence is 16 residues long. CDR1 SGHNT and CDR2 YENEEA come from the germline V gene. Here the CDR3 DNA reads TGTGCCAGCAGCCCCTATGGGGCCGCGGGTTACAATGAGCAGTTCTTC. It yields the protein CASSPYGAAGYNEQFF.

J is TRBJ2-2 and V is TRBV7-9; D unclear. This CDR3 spans 16 amino acids. Per germline, CDR1 SEHNR and CDR2 FQNEAQ (reference sequence). V shed 1 base and J shed 2 bases, with 11 bases lying between them. The CDR3 spells CASSLGPNSNTGELFF. CDR3 sequence (DNA): TGTGCCAGCAGCTTAGGTCCGAACTCCAACACCGGGGAGCTGTTTTTT. Full variable domain (rest looked up from reference TRBV7-9 and TRBJ2-2): DTGVSQNPRHKITKRGQNVTFRCDPISEHNRLYWYRQTLGQGPEFLTYFQNEAQLEKSRLLSDRFSAERPKGSFSTLEIQRTEQGDSAMYLCASSLGPNSNTGELFFGEGSRLTVL.

The J gene is TRBJ2-2, the V gene TRBV4-1; possibly TRBD1 for D (6 bases). Trimming cost V 0 bases and J 7 bases, with 15 bases left between them. Germline CDR1 is MGHRA and CDR2 is YSYEKL. The CDR3 runs 16 residues. The DNA of the CDR3 is TGCGCCAGCAGCCAAGATGGGGGCCGCTGGGGCGGGGAGCTGTTTTTT. The encoded protein is CASSQDGGRWGGELFF.

This chain connects TRBV6-5 to TRBJ1-1; a possible D gene is TRBD1 (5 bases). V lost 2 bases, J lost 1 base, and 5 bases lay in between. This CDR3 has 13 amino acids. Germline lookup yields CDR1 MNHEY and CDR2 SVGAGI. CDR3 residues: CASSYTGNTEAFF. In DNA, the CDR3 is TGTGCCAGCAGTTACACAGGGAACACTGAAGCTTTCTTT.

The chain has TRBV27 and TRBJ2-2; the D is unclear. The CDR3 length is 15 residues. V gave up 3 bases and J gave up 6 bases, with 14 bases separating them. Germline CDR1 and CDR2: MNHEY and SMNVEV (reference sequence). CDR3 DNA: TGTGCCAGCAGTTTGGCCCTCCCACCCCCCGGGGAGCTGTTTTTT. As protein: CASSLALPPPGELFF.

The rearrangement links TRBV21-1 to TRBJ1-1. TRBV21-1 is assigned pseudogene status. There are 13 residues in the CDR3. CDR3 loop: CASSKASPPEAFF. In nucleotides, the CDR3 is TGTGCCAGCAGCAAAGCCAGCCCCCCTGAAGCTTTCTTT.

The rearrangement links TRBV19 to TRBJ2-3; D gene uncertain. The CDR3 is made up of 14 amino acids. The germline V and J ends were trimmed by 6 bases and 5 bases, with 15 bases remaining between them. Germline loops: CDR1 LNHDA, CDR2 SQIVND (reference sequence). The CDR3 loop is CASRGIRGGDTQYF. The CDR3 coding sequence is TGTGCCAGTAGGGGCATTCGTGGCGGAGATACGCAGTATTTT.

The chain has TRBV5-1 and TRBJ2-7, with 8 nucleotides matching TRBD1. Germline V gene lookup returns CDR1 SGHRS and CDR2 YFSETQ. V lost 3 bases to trimming and J lost 3 bases; unmatched junction nucleotides: 5. This CDR3 is 14 amino acids long. The CDR3 region has the DNA TGCGCCAGCAGCTCAGGACAGGGTGGCTACGAGCAGTACTTC. This encodes CASSSGQGGYEQYF.

The gene calls are TRBV11-2 and TRBJ2-7, with D uncertain. Per the germline V gene, CDR1 is SGHAT and CDR2 is FQNNGV. Between the trimmed V and J ends, which lost 6 bases and 6 bases, there was a span of 9 bases. The CDR3 is made up of 11 amino acids. The CDR3 loop reads CASSSGLEQYF. As DNA, the CDR3 is TGTGCCAGCAGTTCGGGCCTCGAGCAGTACTTC.

The J gene is TRBJ2-5, the V gene TRBV6-1, with D perhaps matching TRBD1 (6 bases). The CDR3 has 14 amino acids. Germline V gene lookup returns CDR1 MNHNS and CDR2 SASEGT. The V end was cut by 5 bases, the J end by 4 bases, with 14 bases between. The CDR3 protein is CASSHTDRPETQYF. CDR3 nucleotides: TGTGCCAGCAGTCACACAGACAGGCCAGAGACCCAGTACTTC.

The J gene is TRBJ2-3, the V gene TRBV5-1; possible D gene TRBD1, 6 bases. Trimming cost V 0 bases and J 3 bases, with 11 bases left between them. Germline assignment: CDR1 SGHRS and CDR2 YFSETQ. This CDR3 contains 15 residues. Here the CDR3 DNA reads TGCGCCAGCAGCTTGGCGGGTAGGGGGACAGATACGCAGTATTTT. Encoded protein: CASSLAGRGTDTQYF.

The chain joins TRBV4-1 to TRBJ2-7; 8 nucleotides line up with TRBD1. The germline gives CDR1 MGHRA, CDR2 YSYEKL. The CDR3 has 14 residues. Unmatched junction bases numbered 7, after V lost 5 bases and J lost 4 bases. As DNA, the CDR3 is TGCGCCAGCAGCAAGGACAGGGCGCGATACGAGCAGTACTTC. Translating gives CASSKDRARYEQYF.

The chain has TRBV11-2 and TRBJ2-1, with 9 bases fitting TRBD1. The CDR3 totals 14 residues. The V gene's germline CDR1 is SGHAT and CDR2 FQNNGV. V lost 4 bases to trimming and J lost 5 bases; unmatched junction nucleotides: 3. Here the CDR3 reads CASSSWTGDNEQFF. DNA of the CDR3: TGTGCCAGCAGCTCCTGGACAGGGGACAATGAGCAGTTCTTC.

V usage is TRBV19 and J usage is TRBJ1-5; D call uncertain. Trimming took 2 bases from V and 9 from J, leaving 17 bases between them. Per the germline V gene, CDR1 is LNHDA and CDR2 is SQIVND (reference sequence). The CDR3 extends over 15 amino acids. CDR3 nucleotide sequence: TGTGCCAGTAGTATATCCCCAGTCGGTTCGTCGCCCCAGCATTTT. Translated: CASSISPVGSSPQHF.

The rearrangement uses TRBV4-2 and TRBJ1-3; 8 positions match TRBD1. Germline V gene data show CDR1 as LGHNA and CDR2 as YNFKEQ. The CDR3 is 16 amino acids. V shed 0 bases and J 0 bases; nucleotides not matched to a gene: 1. This CDR3 reads CASSQDGQGSGNTIYF. In DNA form, the CDR3 reads TGTGCCAGCAGCCAAGATGGACAGGGCTCTGGAAACACCATATATTTT.

The V call is TRBV30, the J call TRBJ1-2; D call uncertain. This CDR3 is built from 12 residues. The germline V gene has CDR1 GTSNPN and CDR2 SVGIG (reference sequence). Between the trimmed V and J ends, which lost 0 bases and 4 bases, there was a span of 6 bases. The CDR3 DNA reads as TGTGCCTGGAGTGTACTTGGCTATGGCTACACCTTC. Its translation: CAWSVLGYGYTF.